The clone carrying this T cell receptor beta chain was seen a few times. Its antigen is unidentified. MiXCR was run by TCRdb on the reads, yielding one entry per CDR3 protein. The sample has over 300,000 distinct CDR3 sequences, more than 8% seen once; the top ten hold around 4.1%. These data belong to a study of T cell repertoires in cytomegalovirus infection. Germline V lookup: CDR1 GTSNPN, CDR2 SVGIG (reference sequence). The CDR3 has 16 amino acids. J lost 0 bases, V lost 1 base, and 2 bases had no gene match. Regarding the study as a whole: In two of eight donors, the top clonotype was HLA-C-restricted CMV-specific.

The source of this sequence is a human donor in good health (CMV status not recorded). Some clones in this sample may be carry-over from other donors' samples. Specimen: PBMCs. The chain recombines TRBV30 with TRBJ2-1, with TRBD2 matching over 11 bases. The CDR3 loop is CAWSAGTSGSYNEQFF. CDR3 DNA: TGTGCCTGGAGTGCCGGGACTAGCGGCTCCTACAATGAGCAGTTCTTC. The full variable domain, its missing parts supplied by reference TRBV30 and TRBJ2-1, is SQTIHQWPATLVQPVGSPLSLECTVEGTSNPNLYWYRQAAGRGLQLLFYSVGIGQISSEVPQNLSASRPQDRQFILSSKKLLLSDSGFYLCAWSAGTSGSYNEQFFGPGTRLTVL.